This TCR beta chain was sequenced for a study of T cells in localized non-small cell lung cancer. Study-level results: When the top 100 tumor clones were examined, a median approximately 62 of them also appeared in the adjacent lung, which was paired and uninvolved. Uninvolved adjacent lung showed peak T cell clonality, exceeding tumor.

As to this clone: The antigen is undetermined.

Libraries were prepared by immunoSEQ multiplex PCR; TCRdb keeps only in-frame clonotypes and omits some of them. This repertoire shows 65,000 or so clones, about four fifths found once; its top ten account for roughly 4.5%. This receptor was identified in a man aged 35 to 69 with stage II lung adenocarcinoma. The sequencing used PBMCs, collected before any cancer treatment.

The CDR3 bases are TGTGCCAGCAGTTTAGGGCCCAACTACGAGCAGTACTTC. Translated, it gives CASSLGPNYEQYF. This chain uses TRBV27 with TRBJ2-7, with unresolved D. The CDR3 is 13 amino acids. Germline values: CDR1 MNHEY, CDR2 SMNVEV (reference sequence). V was cut by 2 bases and J by 3 bases, with 8 bases left in between.